The rows below give T cell receptor beta chains drawn from one sample of a study of T-cell memory formation after mild COVID-19. One entry per CDR3 protein results from TCRdb running MiXCR on the 5' RACE reads. The sample has roughly 130,000 distinct CDR3 sequences; about 6% are singletons. The sample comprised PBMCs or a T cell subset sorted from them (not recorded which). These TCRs come from an adult woman who had mild COVID-19 (a few samples of this study predate the infection). Cell type and time point are not known. Both conserved end residues are part of each CDR3. Fields, in order: V gene, D gene, clone size, J gene, CDR3 DNA, CDR3 protein. D genes are given only for firm matches. Clone size is shown for a subset of rows, as once, few, many or a class of expanded clone.

>TRBV24-1|NA|few|TRBJ2-2
TGTGCCACCAGTGATTTCGTTGCTTCGAACACCGGGGAGCTGTTTTTT
CATSDFVASNTGELFF
>TRBV13|NA|few|TRBJ2-3
TGTGCCAGCGATAGAAGCAGCCCACTGGGGACAGATACGCAGTATTTT
CASDRSSPLGTDTQYF
>TRBV6-6|NA|few|TRBJ2-7
TGTGCCAGCAGTTACTCGTCCGGTTTGGGCAGGGATTCCTACGAGCAGTACTTC
CASSYSSGLGRDSYEQYF
>TRBV6-2/TRBV6-3|NA|many|TRBJ2-1
TGTGCCAGCAGTGACCGGGGGGCTCAGTCCTACAATGAGCAGTTCTTC
CASSDRGAQSYNEQFF
>TRBV27|NA|few|TRBJ1-2
TGTGCCAGCAGTCCCCGGGGCAGGTCGGTCTATGGCTACACCTTC
CASSPRGRSVYGYTF
>TRBV12-3/TRBV12-4|NA|few|TRBJ2-7
TGTGCCAGGGGGAGCCGGGGTAGAGCTTACGAGCAGTACTTC
CARGSRGRAYEQYF
>TRBV5-1|NA|many|TRBJ1-5
TGCGCCAGCAGACGGGACAAAGATCAGCCCCAGCATTTT
CASRRDKDQPQHF
>TRBV12-3/TRBV12-4|NA|NA|TRBJ2-3
TGTGCCAGCAGTTTGGGGGCCGAGAGTGGGGATACGCAGTATTTT
CASSLGAESGDTQYF
>TRBV5-8|TRBD2|many|TRBJ2-2
TGTGCCAGCAACAAGCGGGAGACCGGGGAGCTGTTTTTT
CASNKRETGELFF
>TRBV12-3/TRBV12-4|NA|many|TRBJ2-2
TGTGCCAGCAGTTTTGACAGAAACACCGGGGAGCTGTTTTTT
CASSFDRNTGELFF
>TRBV5-5|TRBD1|many|TRBJ2-7
TGTGCCAGCCAGGCGTCTGGACAGGGGAGAAGTGACTTC
CASQASGQGRSDF
>TRBV7-2|NA|many|TRBJ2-1
TGTGCCAGCAGCTTGAGTAGGGGGAATGAGCAGTTCTTC
CASSLSRGNEQFF
>TRBV10-3|TRBD2|many|TRBJ2-7
TGTGCCATCAGTGAGGGACTAGCGGCCGAGCAGTACTTC
CAISEGLAAEQYF
>TRBV21-1|NA|NA|TRBJ1-2
TGTGCCAGCAGCAAAGGTCAGGACAGGGACTATGGCTACACCTTC
CASSKGQDRDYGYTF
>TRBV24-1|TRBD1|NA|TRBJ2-7
TGTGCCACCAGTGACCCGGGACAGGGGGCCTACGAGCAGTACTTC
CATSDPGQGAYEQYF
>TRBV5-1|NA|many|TRBJ2-5
TGCGCCAGCAGCTCCTCCACGACCTTCCGGGAGACCCAGTACTTC
CASSSSTTFRETQYF
>TRBV7-2|NA|NA|TRBJ1-4
TGTGCCAGCAGCTTCCGGGGAAATAATGAAAAACTGTTTTTT
CASSFRGNNEKLFF
>TRBV9|TRBD1|many|TRBJ2-7
TGTGCCAGCAGCGTCGGGCCCAGGGGGCGAGCCTACGAGCAGTACTTC
CASSVGPRGRAYEQYF
>TRBV12-3/TRBV12-4|NA|many|TRBJ1-2
TGTGCCAGCAGATACAACGCAGGGAATGGCTACACCTTC
CASRYNAGNGYTF
>TRBV7-9|NA|many|TRBJ2-2
TGTGCCAGCAGCTTGAGGGGGACAACACGGAACACCGGGGAGCTGTTTTTT
CASSLRGTTRNTGELFF
>TRBV24-1|TRBD1|NA|TRBJ2-7
TGTGCCACCTCCGAGGGACAGGGGGCCTACGAGCAGTACTTC
CATSEGQGAYEQYF
>TRBV27|TRBD2|NA|TRBJ2-3
TGTGCCAGCAGTTTGTTTGCGGGGGGCTGGGATACGCAGTATTTT
CASSLFAGGWDTQYF
>TRBV29-1|NA|many|TRBJ1-4
TGCAGCGTTGGAGGGTTGGGAGAAAAACTGTTTTTT
CSVGGLGEKLFF
>TRBV7-3|TRBD2|many|TRBJ2-2
TGTGCCAGCAGCTTAGCGGGAGTGAACACCGGGGAGCTGTTTTTT
CASSLAGVNTGELFF
>TRBV2|TRBD1|few|TRBJ2-2
TGTGCCAGCAGTGAGGGGACAGGGGGAACCGGGGAGCTGTTTTTT
CASSEGTGGTGELFF
>TRBV7-2|NA|few|TRBJ1-2
TGTGCCAGCAGCCCCGGGGTCCTCCGGGGCTACACCTTC
CASSPGVLRGYTF
>TRBV25-1|NA|few|TRBJ1-5
TGTGCCAGCAGTGGAGGGGGTTGGGGTGCCCAGCATTTT
CASSGGGWGAQHF
>TRBV2|NA|NA|TRBJ2-7
TGTGCCAGCAGTGATAGGGGGGTTAGCTACGAGCAGTACTTC
CASSDRGVSYEQYF
>TRBV6-1|TRBD1|few|TRBJ2-5
TGTGCCAGCAGTGAAGCGAGGGGGCCGGGAGAGACCCAGTACTTC
CASSEARGPGETQYF
>TRBV3-1|TRBD1|few|TRBJ1-2
TGTGCCAGCAGCCGGACGGGACAGGGCCTATATGGCTACACCTTC
CASSRTGQGLYGYTF
>TRBV3-1|TRBD1|NA|TRBJ1-1
TGTGCCAGCAGCCAAGTCACGGGACAGCTTGAAGCTTTCTTT
CASSQVTGQLEAFF
>TRBV6-5|NA|many|TRBJ2-3
TGTGCCAGCAGGGAAGGGAGACGCACAGATACGCAGTATTTT
CASREGRRTDTQYF
>TRBV5-1|NA|many|TRBJ1-2
TGCGCCAGCAGCTTGGCTACTGCCAACTATGGCTACACCTTC
CASSLATANYGYTF
>TRBV24-1|TRBD1|many|TRBJ2-5
TGTGCCACCAGTGACCCGGGACAGGGTGGGGAGACCCAGTACTTC
CATSDPGQGGETQYF
>TRBV5-1|NA|few|TRBJ2-1
TGCGCCAGCAGCTTGGGTAGTATATACAATGAGCAGTTCTTC
CASSLGSIYNEQFF
>TRBV7-2|TRBD2|many|TRBJ2-2
TGTGCCAGCAGCACGCCTAGCGGGAGGGCCTTCACCGGGGAGCTGTTTTTT
CASSTPSGRAFTGELFF
>TRBV29-1|NA|NA|TRBJ1-1
TGCAGCGTCAGTCAGGTGAACACTGAAGCTTTCTTT
CSVSQVNTEAFF
>TRBV18|NA|few|TRBJ1-2
TGTGCCAGCTCACCAATAGAGGATGGCTACACCTTC
CASSPIEDGYTF
>TRBV20-1|TRBD1|few|TRBJ1-5
TGCAGTGCTAGAGATAACAGGGGATTCAATCAGCCCCAGCATTTT
CSARDNRGFNQPQHF
>TRBV5-1|NA|many|TRBJ2-3
TGCGCCAGCAGCTTCGCAACCCTGAGCACAGATACGCAGTATTTT
CASSFATLSTDTQYF
>TRBV5-1|NA|few|TRBJ2-3
TGCGCCAGCACCACCCGACTTAGCACAGATACGCAGTATTTT
CASTTRLSTDTQYF
>TRBV2|TRBD2|many|TRBJ2-7
TGTGCCAGCTCATCCGGGACTAGCGGCTACGAGCAGTACTTC
CASSSGTSGYEQYF
>TRBV21-1|NA|NA|TRBJ1-3
TGTGCCAGCACCCTGAAGGGACAGGAGAACTCTGGAAACACCATATATTTT
CASTLKGQENSGNTIYF
>TRBV6-5|NA|NA|TRBJ1-2
TGTGCCAGCAGTTACTCCCGGGTGTCGGGGGGCAAAGGCTACACCTTC
CASSYSRVSGGKGYTF
>TRBV6-2/TRBV6-3|TRBD2|NA|TRBJ2-1
TGTGCCAGCAGTTACCGCGGGACTAGGTTTGATGAGCAGTTCTTC
CASSYRGTRFDEQFF
>TRBV7-2|NA|NA|TRBJ2-6
TGTGCCAGCAGCTTAGGGGGACCTGGGGCCAACGTCCTGACTTTC
CASSLGGPGANVLTF
>TRBV19|NA|few|TRBJ2-7
TGTGCCAGTAGTTACCAAGGACCCGGATCCTACGAGCAGTACTTC
CASSYQGPGSYEQYF
>TRBV20-1|NA|few|TRBJ2-1
TGCAGTGCTGAGGGGGCGGCTAGCGGGCTGGGCGATGAGCAGTTCTTC
CSAEGAASGLGDEQFF
>TRBV7-6|TRBD2|many|TRBJ2-3
TGTGCCAGCAGCTTAGCGGGGAGGGGAGATACGCAGTATTTT
CASSLAGRGDTQYF
>TRBV13|TRBD1|many|TRBJ2-5
TGTGCCAGCAGTTATCCGGGACAGGGGGCCCAAGAGACCCAGTACTTC
CASSYPGQGAQETQYF
>TRBV5-8|NA|many|TRBJ2-1
TGTGCCAGCAATCGGAGGAACCCGCGCAGTGAGCAGTTCTTC
CASNRRNPRSEQFF
>TRBV11-3|TRBD2|once|TRBJ2-3
TGTGCCAGCAGCAAAGGACTAGCGGAGGGGACAGATACGCAGTATTTT
CASSKGLAEGTDTQYF